This T cell receptor (beta chain) is from a study of regulatory T cells in long-lasting Graves disease. The time point: persistent/refractory GD, antithyroid drugs over 5 years with positive TRAb. The TCR library was made from RNA extracted from PBMCs. Study findings and constraints: Persistent Graves' disease cases displayed lower TCR diversity than newly diagnosed ones. Researchers reported studying only peripheral blood, not thyroid tissue. Among samples with persistent disease, TRBV28, TRBJ1-2 and TRBJ2-5 were favored.

This clonotype came up a few times. Its antigen remains unknown. The ends lost 1 base at V and 4 bases at J; junction bases unmatched: 3. CDR1 is SGHDN and CDR2 is FVKESK in the germline V gene. The CDR3 extends over 15 amino acids. The TCR beta library used iRepertoire HTBI primers with Arm-PCR amplification of CDR3. MiXCR, applied by TCRdb to the multiplex PCR reads, yields one record per CDR3 protein. This table holds 400,000 to 500,000 distinct CDR3 sequences, approximately 22% found once. The source of this sequence is a female donor with Graves disease. This sample comprised peripheral blood mononuclear cells (PBMCs), obtained when the disease was refractory, from a patient treated with antithyroid drugs. V is TRBV14 and J is TRBJ2-2, with 7 bases matching TRBD1. DNA for the CDR3: TGTGCCAGCAGCCAAGGACAGGGTCCCACCGGGGAGCTGTTTTTT. Protein sequence: CASSQGQGPTGELFF.